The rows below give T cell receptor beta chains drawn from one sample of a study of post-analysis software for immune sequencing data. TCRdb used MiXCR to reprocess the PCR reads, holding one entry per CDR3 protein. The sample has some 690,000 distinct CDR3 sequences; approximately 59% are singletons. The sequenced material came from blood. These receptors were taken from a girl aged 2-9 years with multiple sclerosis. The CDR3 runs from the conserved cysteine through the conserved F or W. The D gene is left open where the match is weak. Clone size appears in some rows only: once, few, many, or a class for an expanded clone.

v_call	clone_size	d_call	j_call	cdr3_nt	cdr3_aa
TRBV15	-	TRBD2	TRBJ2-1	TGTGCCACCAGCAGAGATGGGGGCAGCGGGAGAGTCCAGGATGAGCAGTTCTTC	CATSRDGGSGRVQDEQFF
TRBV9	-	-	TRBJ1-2	TGTGCCAGCAGCCCTCCTGGAACGGTACGGGGCTACACCTTC	CASSPPGTVRGYTF
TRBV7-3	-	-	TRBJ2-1	TGTGCCAGCAGCTTAACGAACTCCTACAATGAGCAGTTCTTC	CASSLTNSYNEQFF
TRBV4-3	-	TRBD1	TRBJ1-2	TGCGCCAGCAGCCAAGATACAGGGGGAGGGGGCTATGGCTACACCTTC	CASSQDTGGGGYGYTF
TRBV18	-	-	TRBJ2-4	TGTGCCAGCTCACCACCGAGTACAGGGAGGGGGAACATTCAGTACTTC	CASSPPSTGRGNIQYF
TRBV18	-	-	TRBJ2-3	TGTGCCAGCGCCGACCTTTCTGGCACAGATACGCAGTATTTT	CASADLSGTDTQYF
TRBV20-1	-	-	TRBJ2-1	TGCAGTGCTGTCTCCGGGGGGCCGGTGAATGAGCAGTTCTTC	CSAVSGGPVNEQFF
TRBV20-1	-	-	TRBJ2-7	TGCGGGGACATTGTCTACGAGCAGTACTTC	CGDIVYEQYF
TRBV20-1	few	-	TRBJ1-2	TGCAGTGCGGCCGACCTAAGCGGGAACTATGGCTACACCTTC	CSAADLSGNYGYTF
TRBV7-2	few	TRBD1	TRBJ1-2	TGTGCCAGCAGCTTAATCAGGGGGCAGGATGGCTACACCTTC	CASSLIRGQDGYTF
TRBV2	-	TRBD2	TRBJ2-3	TGTGCCAGCAGTGGGCCGGGAGGCGAAGATACGCAGTATTTT	CASSGPGGEDTQYF
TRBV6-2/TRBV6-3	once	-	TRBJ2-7	TGTGCCAGCAGCGAAGGGACCACTAAGTCCTACGAGCAGTACTTC	CASSEGTTKSYEQYF
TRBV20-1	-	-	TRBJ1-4	TGCAGTGCTAGAGATCCGGGAGGGGATGAAAAACTGTTTTTT	CSARDPGGDEKLFF
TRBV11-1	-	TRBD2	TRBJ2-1	TGTGCCAGCAGCCGTCTAGCGGGCTGGTTAACCAACAAGAGCTCCTACAATGAGCAGTTCTTC	CASSRLAGWLTNKSSYNEQFF
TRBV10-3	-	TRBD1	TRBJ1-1	TGTGCCATCAATCGGACAGGGGGCACTGAAGCTTTCTTT	CAINRTGGTEAFF
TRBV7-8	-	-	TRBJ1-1	TGTGCCAGCAGCACGAGGGATGTGGTCACTGAAGCTTTCTTT	CASSTRDVVTEAFF
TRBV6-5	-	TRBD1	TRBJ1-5	TGTGCCACCCGACAGGGAAACAATCAGCCCCAGCATTTT	CATRQGNNQPQHF
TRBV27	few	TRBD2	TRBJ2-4	TGTGCCAGCAGTTCGCGGACTAGCGGGCTAGCCAAAAACATTCAGTACTTC	CASSSRTSGLAKNIQYF
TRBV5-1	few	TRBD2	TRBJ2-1	TGCGCCAGCAGCTTGGATTTTCGGCGCGGCGGGAGCTCCTACAATGAGCAGTTCTTC	CASSLDFRRGGSSYNEQFF
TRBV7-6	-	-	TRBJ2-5	TGTGCCAGCAGCTTATATGAGGGGTCGGAGACCCAGTACTTC	CASSLYEGSETQYF
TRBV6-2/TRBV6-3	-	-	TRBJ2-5	TGTGCCAGCTCTCCCCTACGGACTACACAAGAGACCCAGTACTTC	CASSPLRTTQETQYF
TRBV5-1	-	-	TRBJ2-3	TGCGCCTCATCCCAACTGGGGGCCGATACGCAGTATTTT	CASSQLGADTQYF
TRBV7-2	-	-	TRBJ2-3	TGTGCCAGCAGCTTATCAACCCATACGCAGTATTTT	CASSLSTHTQYF
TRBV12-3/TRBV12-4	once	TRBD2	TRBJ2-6	TGTGCCAGCAGCTATCAGGGACTAGCGGGAGCTGGGGCCAACGTCCTGACTTTC	CASSYQGLAGAGANVLTF
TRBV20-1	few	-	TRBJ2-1	TGCAGTGCTAGAGCCCTGGGGGGATCTGCATACAATGAGCAGTTCTTC	CSARALGGSAYNEQFF
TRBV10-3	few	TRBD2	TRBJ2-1	TGTGCCATCAGCGAGCGGGAGGGGAATGAGCAGTTCTTC	CAISEREGNEQFF
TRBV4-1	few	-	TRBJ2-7	TGCGCCAGCAGCACCAGGGACGGAGCTACCTACGAGCAGTACTTC	CASSTRDGATYEQYF
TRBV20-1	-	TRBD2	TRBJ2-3	TGCAGTGCTAGCGCGAGACTGGCGGGAGAAACAGATACGCAGTATTTT	CSASARLAGETDTQYF
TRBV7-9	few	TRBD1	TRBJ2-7	TGTGCCAGCAGCGCCGGGACAGGGGACGAGCAGTACTTC	CASSAGTGDEQYF
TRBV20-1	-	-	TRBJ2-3	TGCAGGGCTAGGTTAGGGACAGATACGCAGTATTTT	CRARLGTDTQYF
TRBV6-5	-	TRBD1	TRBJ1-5	TGTGCCAGCAGCCTACAGGGGGGCCCGGGTCAGCCCCAGCATTTT	CASSLQGGPGQPQHF
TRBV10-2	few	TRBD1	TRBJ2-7	TGCGCCACCAGGTCACAGGGGGCGGCCGAGCAGTACTTC	CATRSQGAAEQYF
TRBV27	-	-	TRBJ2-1	TGTGCCAGCAGCCTCACGGCCCAGCAAAGGAATGAGCAGTTCTTC	CASSLTAQQRNEQFF
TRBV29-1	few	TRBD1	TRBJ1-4	TGCAGCGCCGGACCAGACAGGGGGAATGAAAAACTGTTTTTT	CSAGPDRGNEKLFF
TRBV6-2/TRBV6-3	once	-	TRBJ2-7	TGTGCCAGCAGTTATGGGTTTTTCGGAGGCCATACCTACGAGCAGTACTTC	CASSYGFFGGHTYEQYF
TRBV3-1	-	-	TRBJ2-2	TGTGCCAGCAGCCGAGCAATAAGGACGGGGGAGCTGTTTTTT	CASSRAIRTGELFF
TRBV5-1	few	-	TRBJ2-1	TGCGCCAGCAGCTTATCATCGGGGTACAATGAGCAGTTCTTC	CASSLSSGYNEQFF
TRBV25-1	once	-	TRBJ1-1	TGTGCCAGCAGTGGCCGCAGGGGAGGCACTGAAGCTTTCTTT	CASSGRRGGTEAFF
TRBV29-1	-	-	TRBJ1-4	TGCAGCGTTGGCAGCCATAATGAAAAACTGTTTTTT	CSVGSHNEKLFF
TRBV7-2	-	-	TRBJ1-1	TGTGCCAGCAGCTCAGTACAGGGCTCTGAAGCTTTCTTT	CASSSVQGSEAFF
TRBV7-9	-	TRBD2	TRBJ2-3	TGTGCCAGCAGCCTCACTAGCGGCGGAAGGGCAGATACGCAGTATTTT	CASSLTSGGRADTQYF
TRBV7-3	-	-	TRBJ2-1	TGTGCCAGCAGCTTGTCCGCTTGGGCCTACAATGAGCAGTTCTTC	CASSLSAWAYNEQFF
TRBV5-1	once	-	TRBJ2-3	TGCGCCAGCCGTGATCCCCGCACAGATACGCAGTATTTT	CASRDPRTDTQYF
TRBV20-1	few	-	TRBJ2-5	TGCAGTGCTCCGGGGCCAACAGGACAAGAGACCCAGTACTTC	CSAPGPTGQETQYF
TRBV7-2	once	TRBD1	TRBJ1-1	TGTGCCAGCAGCCAGCAGACAGGGGTGGCTGAAGCTTTCTTT	CASSQQTGVAEAFF
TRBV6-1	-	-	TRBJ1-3	TGTGCCAGCAGTCCAGGGGTCTCTGGAAACACCATATATTTT	CASSPGVSGNTIYF
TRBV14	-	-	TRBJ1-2	TGTGCCAGCAGCCAAGTGTCGACGCGTGGCTACACCTTC	CASSQVSTRGYTF
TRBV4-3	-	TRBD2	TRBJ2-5	TGCGCCAGCAGCCAATGTACTAGCGGGGGCCCGTACCAAGAGACCCAGTACTTC	CASSQCTSGGPYQETQYF
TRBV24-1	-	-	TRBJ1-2	TGTGCCACCAGTGATCCCCTAGCTGGCGCCAACTATGGCTACACCTTC	CATSDPLAGANYGYTF
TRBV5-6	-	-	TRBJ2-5	TGTGCCAGCAGCTTGGTGACCAAAGGAGAGACCCAGTACTTC	CASSLVTKGETQYF
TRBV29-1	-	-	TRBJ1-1	TGCAGCGTTGAAGTGGCAGGGAGGGCCACTGAAGCTTTCTTT	CSVEVAGRATEAFF
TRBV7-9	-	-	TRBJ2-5	TGTGCCAGCAGCTTAAGATCCAACTTCCAAGAGACCCAGTACTTC	CASSLRSNFQETQYF
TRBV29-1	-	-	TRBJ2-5	TGCAGCGTCATGACTAGACTCCAAGAGACCCAGTACTTC	CSVMTRLQETQYF
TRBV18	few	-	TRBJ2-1	TGTGCCAGCTCCCCCCGAGGCGGGATCGGATACAATGAGCAGTTCTTC	CASSPRGGIGYNEQFF
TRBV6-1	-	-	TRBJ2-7	TGTGCCAGCAGCCCTTTTTTCTCCTACGAGCAGTACTTC	CASSPFFSYEQYF
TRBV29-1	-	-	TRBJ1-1	TGCAGCGTTGAACCGGGCGGCACTGAAGCTTTCTTT	CSVEPGGTEAFF